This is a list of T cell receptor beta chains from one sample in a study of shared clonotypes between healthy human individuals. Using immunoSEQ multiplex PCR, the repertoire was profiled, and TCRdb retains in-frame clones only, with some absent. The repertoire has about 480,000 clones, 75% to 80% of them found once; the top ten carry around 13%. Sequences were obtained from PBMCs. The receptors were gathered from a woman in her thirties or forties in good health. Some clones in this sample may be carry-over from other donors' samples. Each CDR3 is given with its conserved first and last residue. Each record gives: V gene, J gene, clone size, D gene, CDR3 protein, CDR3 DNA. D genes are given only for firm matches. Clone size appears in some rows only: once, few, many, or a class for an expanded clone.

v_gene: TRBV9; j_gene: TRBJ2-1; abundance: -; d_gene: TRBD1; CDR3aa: CASSVRDRGQNEQFF; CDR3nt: TGTGCCAGCAGCGTACGGGACAGGGGGCAAAATGAGCAGTTCTTC
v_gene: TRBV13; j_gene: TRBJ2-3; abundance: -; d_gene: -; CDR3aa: CASSLIRERATDTQYF; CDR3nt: TGTGCCAGCAGCTTAATTCGGGAGAGGGCCACAGATACGCAGTATTTT
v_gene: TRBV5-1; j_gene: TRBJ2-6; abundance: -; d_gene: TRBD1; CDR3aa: CASSLAGPGGSGANVLTF; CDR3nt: TGCGCCAGCAGCTTGGCGGGGCCAGGGGGCTCTGGGGCCAACGTCCTGACTTTC
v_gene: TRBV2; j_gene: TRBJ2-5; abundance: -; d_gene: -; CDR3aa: CASNDETQYF; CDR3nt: TGTGCCAGCAACGACGAGACCCAGTACTTC
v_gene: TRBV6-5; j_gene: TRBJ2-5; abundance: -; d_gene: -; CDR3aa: CASREGAYQETQYF; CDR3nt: TGTGCATCCCGGGAGGGGGCGTACCAAGAGACCCAGTACTTC
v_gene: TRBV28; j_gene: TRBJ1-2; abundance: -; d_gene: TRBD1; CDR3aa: CASSFSIGGDYGYTF; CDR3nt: TGTGCCAGCAGTTTTTCTATAGGGGGCGACTATGGCTACACCTTC
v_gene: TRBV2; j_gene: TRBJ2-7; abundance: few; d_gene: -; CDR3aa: CASSLGAIPSSYEQYF; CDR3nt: TGTGCCAGCAGCTTGGGGGCTATCCCGAGCTCCTACGAGCAGTACTTC
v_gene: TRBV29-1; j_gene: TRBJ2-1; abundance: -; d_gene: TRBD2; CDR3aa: CSVVRSGRGQDEQFF; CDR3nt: TGCAGCGTTGTACGTAGCGGGAGGGGTCAAGATGAGCAGTTCTTC
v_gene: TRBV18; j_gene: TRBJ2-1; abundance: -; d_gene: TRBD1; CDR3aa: CASSTSTGGSNEQFF; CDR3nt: TGTGCCAGCTCAACGTCGACAGGGGGTTCCAATGAGCAGTTCTTC
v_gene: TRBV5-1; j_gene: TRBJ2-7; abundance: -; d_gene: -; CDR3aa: CASSLLQSSYEQYF; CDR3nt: TGCGCCAGCAGCTTGCTTCAGAGCTCCTACGAGCAGTACTTC
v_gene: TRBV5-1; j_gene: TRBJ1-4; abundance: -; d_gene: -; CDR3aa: CASSLGPGAGEKLFF; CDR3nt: TGCGCCAGCAGCTTGGGCCCGGGGGCCGGGGAAAAACTGTTTTTT
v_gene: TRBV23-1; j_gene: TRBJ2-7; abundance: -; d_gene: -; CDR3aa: CACGVGRDYEQYF; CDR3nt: TGCGCCTGTGGGGTGGGCAGGGACTACGAGCAGTACTTC
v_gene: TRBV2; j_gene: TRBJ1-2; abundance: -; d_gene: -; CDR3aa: CASSVRHDNYGYTF; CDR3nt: TGTGCCAGCAGTGTGCGGCACGATAACTATGGCTACACCTTC
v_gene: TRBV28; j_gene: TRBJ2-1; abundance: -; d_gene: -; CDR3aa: CASSSEQFF; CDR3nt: TGTGCCAGCAGTTCCGAGCAGTTCTTC
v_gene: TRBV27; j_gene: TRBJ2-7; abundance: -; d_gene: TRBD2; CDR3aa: CASSRGLAGGGPYEQYF; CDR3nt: TGTGCCAGCAGCAGGGGACTAGCGGGAGGAGGTCCCTACGAGCAGTACTTC
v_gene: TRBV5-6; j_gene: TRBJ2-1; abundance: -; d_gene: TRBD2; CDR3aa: CASSSGTSFGYEQFF; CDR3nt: TGTGCCAGCAGCTCCGGGACTAGTTTTGGCTATGAGCAGTTCTTC
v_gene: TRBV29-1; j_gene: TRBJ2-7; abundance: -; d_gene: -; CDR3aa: CSGGELYYEQYF; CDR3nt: TGCAGTGGTGGGGAGCTTTACTACGAGCAGTACTTC
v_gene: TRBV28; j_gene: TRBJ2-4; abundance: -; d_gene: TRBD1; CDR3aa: CASSFSGGLAKNIQYF; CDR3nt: TGTGCCAGCAGCTTCTCAGGGGGTCTAGCCAAAAACATTCAGTACTTC
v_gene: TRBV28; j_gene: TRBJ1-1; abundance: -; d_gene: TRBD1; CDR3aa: CASSKGGGGTEAFF; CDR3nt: TGTGCCAGCAGTAAAGGGGGCGGGGGCACTGAAGCTTTCTTT
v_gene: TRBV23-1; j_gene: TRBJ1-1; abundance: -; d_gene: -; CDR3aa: CASSQSCGPTTMNTEAFF; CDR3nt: TGCGCCAGCAGTCAATCGTGCGGGCCGACAACTATGAACACTGAAGCTTTCTTT
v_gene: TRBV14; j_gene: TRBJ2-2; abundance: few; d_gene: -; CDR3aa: CATSVNVLTGELFF; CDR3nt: TGTGCCACCTCAGTTAATGTCCTGACCGGGGAGCTGTTTTTT
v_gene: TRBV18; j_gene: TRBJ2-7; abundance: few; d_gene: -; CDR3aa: CASSRPQGEQYF; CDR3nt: TGTGCCAGCTCACGACCCCAGGGCGAGCAGTACTTC
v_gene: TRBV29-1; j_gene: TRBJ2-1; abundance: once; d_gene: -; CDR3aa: CSVEGQGNEQFF; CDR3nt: TGCAGCGTTGAAGGGCAGGGTAATGAGCAGTTCTTC
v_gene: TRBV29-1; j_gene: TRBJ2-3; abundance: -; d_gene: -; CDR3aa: CSVEEASATDTQYF; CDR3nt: TGCAGCGTTGAAGAAGCTAGCGCCACAGATACGCAGTATTTT
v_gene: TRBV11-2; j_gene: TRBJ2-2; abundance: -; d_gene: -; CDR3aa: CASSLWGTGELFF; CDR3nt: TGTGCCAGCAGCTTATGGGGTACCGGGGAGCTGTTTTTT
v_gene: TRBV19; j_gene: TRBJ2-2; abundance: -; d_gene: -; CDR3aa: CASRLWGITGELFF; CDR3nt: TGTGCCAGTAGGCTGTGGGGAATCACCGGGGAGCTGTTTTTT
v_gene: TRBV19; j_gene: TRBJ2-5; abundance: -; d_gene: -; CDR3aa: CASSILVSETQYF; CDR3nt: TGTGCCAGTAGTATCTTGGTTTCGGAGACCCAGTACTTC
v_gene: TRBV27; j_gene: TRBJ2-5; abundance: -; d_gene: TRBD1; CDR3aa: CASRPGTGGWETQYF; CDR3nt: TGTGCCAGCCGTCCCGGGACAGGGGGCTGGGAGACCCAGTACTTC
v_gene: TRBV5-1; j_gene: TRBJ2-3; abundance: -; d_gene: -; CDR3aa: CASSLSGVGRTDTQYF; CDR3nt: TGCGCCAGCAGCTTAAGTGGGGTAGGCCGCACAGATACGCAGTATTTT
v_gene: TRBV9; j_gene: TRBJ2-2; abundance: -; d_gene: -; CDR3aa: CASSVAVGAGGELFF; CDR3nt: TGTGCCAGCAGCGTAGCGGTGGGGGCCGGCGGGGAGCTGTTTTTT
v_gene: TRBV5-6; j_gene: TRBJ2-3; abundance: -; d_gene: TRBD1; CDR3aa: CASSLDRASTDTQYF; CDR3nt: TGTGCCAGCAGCCTCGACAGGGCATCCACGGATACGCAGTATTTT
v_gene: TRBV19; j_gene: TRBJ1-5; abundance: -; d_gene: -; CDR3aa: CASSKPGRGDGNQPQHF; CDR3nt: TGTGCCAGTAGTAAGCCGGGACGGGGAGATGGCAATCAGCCCCAGCATTTT
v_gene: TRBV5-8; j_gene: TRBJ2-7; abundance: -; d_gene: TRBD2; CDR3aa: CASSLPTGLAESSYEQYF; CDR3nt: TGTGCCAGCAGCTTACCGACCGGACTAGCGGAGAGCTCCTACGAGCAGTACTTC
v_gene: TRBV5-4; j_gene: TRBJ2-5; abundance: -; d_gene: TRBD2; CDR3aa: CASSINSGRSGETQYF; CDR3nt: TGTGCCAGCAGCATAAATAGCGGGAGGTCCGGAGAGACCCAGTACTTC
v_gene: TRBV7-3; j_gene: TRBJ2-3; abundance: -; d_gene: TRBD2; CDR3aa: CASRESGIFTDTQYF; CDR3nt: TGTGCCAGCAGAGAAAGCGGGATTTTCACAGATACGCAGTATTTT
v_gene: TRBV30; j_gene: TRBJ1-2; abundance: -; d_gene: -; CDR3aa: CALVRGNYGYTF; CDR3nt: TGTGCCTTGGTAAGGGGGAACTATGGCTACACCTTC
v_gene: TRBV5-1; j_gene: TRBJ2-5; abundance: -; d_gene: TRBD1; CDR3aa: CASSFLGGYGETQYF; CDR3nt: TGCGCCAGCAGCTTTTTAGGGGGCTACGGAGAGACCCAGTACTTC
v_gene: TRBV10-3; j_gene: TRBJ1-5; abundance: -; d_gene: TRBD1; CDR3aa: CATTGAWGNQPQHF; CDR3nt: TGTGCCACTACAGGGGCATGGGGAAATCAGCCCCAGCATTTT
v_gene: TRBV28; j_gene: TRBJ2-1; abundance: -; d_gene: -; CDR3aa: CASTAQRGGSDEQFF; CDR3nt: TGTGCCAGCACCGCACAGAGGGGGGGATCTGATGAGCAGTTCTTC
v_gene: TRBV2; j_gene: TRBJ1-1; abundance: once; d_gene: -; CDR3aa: CASSDLGGLGTEAFF; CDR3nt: TGTGCCAGCAGTGACCTGGGGGGCCTAGGCACTGAAGCTTTCTTT
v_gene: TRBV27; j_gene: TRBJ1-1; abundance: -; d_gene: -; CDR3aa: CASSFRGGRAEAFF; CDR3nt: TGTGCCAGCAGTTTTCGAGGGGGAAGAGCTGAAGCTTTCTTT
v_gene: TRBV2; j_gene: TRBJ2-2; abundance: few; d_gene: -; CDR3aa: CASKNTGELFF; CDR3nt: TGTGCCAGCAAGAACACCGGGGAGCTGTTTTTT
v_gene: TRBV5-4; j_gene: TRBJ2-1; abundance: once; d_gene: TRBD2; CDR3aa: CASSSGGLAPDEQFF; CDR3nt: TGTGCCAGCAGCTCGGGGGGGCTAGCTCCCGATGAGCAGTTCTTC
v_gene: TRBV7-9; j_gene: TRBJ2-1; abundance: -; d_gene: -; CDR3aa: CASSLRRSPYNEQFF; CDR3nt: TGTGCCAGCAGCCTTCGACGGAGCCCTTACAATGAGCAGTTCTTC
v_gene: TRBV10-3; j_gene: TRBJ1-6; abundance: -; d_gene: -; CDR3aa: CAISETPEGDNSPLHF; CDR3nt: TGTGCCATCAGTGAAACCCCGGAGGGTGATAATTCACCCCTCCACTTT
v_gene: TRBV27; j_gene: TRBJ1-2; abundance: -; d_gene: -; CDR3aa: CASSLSGQIYGYTF; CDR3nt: TGTGCCAGCAGTTTAAGTGGTCAGATTTATGGCTACACCTTC
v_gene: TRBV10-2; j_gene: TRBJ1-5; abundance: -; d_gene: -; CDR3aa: CASSELGRRGDQPQHF; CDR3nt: TGCGCCAGCAGTGAGCTGGGGCGCAGGGGTGATCAGCCCCAGCATTTT
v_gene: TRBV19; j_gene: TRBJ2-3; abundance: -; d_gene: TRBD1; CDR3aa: CASRDRGDTQYF; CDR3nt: TGTGCCAGCCGGGACAGGGGAGATACGCAGTATTTT
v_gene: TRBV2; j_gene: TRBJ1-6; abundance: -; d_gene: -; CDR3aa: CASSYRDSPLHF; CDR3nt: TGTGCCAGCAGTTACAGGGATTCACCCCTCCACTTT
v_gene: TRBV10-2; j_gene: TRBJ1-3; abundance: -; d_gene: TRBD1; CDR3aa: CASGDRGHGNTIYF; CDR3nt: TGCGCCAGCGGGGACAGGGGGCATGGAAACACCATATATTTT
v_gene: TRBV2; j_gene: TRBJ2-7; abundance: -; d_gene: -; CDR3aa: CASSEDGVGAYEQYF; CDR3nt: TGTGCCAGCAGTGAAGATGGGGTAGGGGCCTACGAGCAGTACTTC
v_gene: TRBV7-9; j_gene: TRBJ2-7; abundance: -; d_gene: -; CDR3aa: CASSPRLGGSYEQYF; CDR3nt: TGTGCCAGCAGCCCACGGCTCGGGGGTTCCTACGAGCAGTACTTC
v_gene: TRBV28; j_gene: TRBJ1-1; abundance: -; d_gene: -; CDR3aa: CASSLGPGRMNTEAFF; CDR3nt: TGTGCCAGCAGTTTAGGTCCAGGACGGATGAACACTGAAGCTTTCTTT